This T cell receptor beta chain emerged from a study of T cell repertoires in cytomegalovirus infection. As for the study in general: Indicated by public TCR beta signatures were CMV infection and matching HLA type. Study-wide results and limits: Cumulative public TCR beta family frequency identified carriers of CMV plus the relevant HLA. In two of eight donors, the top clonotype was HLA-C-restricted CMV-specific.

In germline, CDR1 is SGHRS, CDR2 YFSETQ. After removal of 4 bases from V and 6 bases from J, the junction contained 5 bases not matched to a gene. The length of the CDR3 is 14 residues. Of note for this clonotype: Antigen: not known.

One entry per CDR3 protein, called by TCRdb with MiXCR from the reads. The profile shows about 200,000 distinct CDR3 sequences, 7.5% to 10% of them singletons. The genes are TRBV5-1 and TRBJ1-5, with TRBD1 identical over 9 bases. Sample: PBMCs. The source is a human donor in good health (CMV status not recorded). Some clones in this sample may be carry-over from other donors' samples. This CDR3 reads CASSQTGGSQPQHF. CDR3 sequence (DNA): TGCGCCAGCAGCCAGACAGGGGGAAGTCAGCCCCAGCATTTT.